The 17 T cell receptor beta chains given below trace back to one sample, sequenced in a study of cytomegalovirus exposure and HLA in healthy donors. Primers included in the PCR were 60 Vbeta and 13 Jbeta primers. Assay: immunoSEQ multiplex PCR; the TCRdb copy retains only in-frame clones and omits some. Of under 200,000 clones detected, 84% appear once; the ten largest clones hold approximately 6.5%. Sequenced: PBMCs. Source of these receptors: a man between 45 and 60 years old in good health and CMV-seropositive.

V usage is TRBV9 and J usage is TRBJ1-1; D gene ambiguous. Germline-derived CDR1 and CDR2 are SGDLS and YYNGEE. Trimming cost V 4 bases and J 0 bases, with 16 bases left between them. The CDR3 has 16 amino acids. CDR3: CASSPSTSFMNTEAFF. The DNA of the CDR3 is TGTGCCAGCAGCCCTTCGACATCGTTCATGAACACTGAAGCTTTCTTT.

There are a few counts of this clone. V is TRBV4-1 and J is TRBJ1-1; no reliable D call. This CDR3 is built from 13 residues. Germline V gene data show CDR1 as MGHRA and CDR2 as YSYEKL. Trimming left V 4 bases short and J 6 bases short, with 12 bases between. CDR3 in amino acids: CASSLDERAEAFF. The CDR3 DNA is TGCGCCAGCAGCCTCGACGAACGGGCTGAAGCTTTCTTT.

The J gene is TRBJ2-7, the V gene TRBV2, with D possibly matching TRBD2 (7 bases). V lost 3 bases, J lost 3 bases, and 15 bases lay in between. Germline-derived CDR1 and CDR2 are SNHLY and FYNNEI. The CDR3 extends over 15 amino acids. CDR3 bases: TGTGCCAGCAGTGAGGGGGGGCATTTCCTCTACGAGCAGTACGTC. Its translation is CASSEGGHFLYEQYV.

The V and J genes are TRBV5-8 and TRBJ2-6, with a weak D call TRBD1 (6 bases). This CDR3 comprises 17 residues. CDR1 is SGHTS and CDR2 is YDEGEE in the germline V gene. V gave up 2 bases and J gave up 2 bases, with 14 bases separating them. As DNA, the CDR3 is TGTGCCAGCAGCTTCGGCAGGGGTTGGGCTGGGGCCAACGTCCTGACTTTC. Encoded protein: CASSFGRGWAGANVLTF.

The V and J genes are TRBV18 and TRBJ2-4; 9 nucleotides align to TRBD2. This CDR3 has 20 residues. The J segment lost 0 bases and the V segment lost 10 bases, leaving 22 bases of the junction unmatched. The germline gives CDR1 KGHSH, CDR2 LQKENI. CDR3 bases: TGTGCCACCTCCACGGCGGGGGGGCATCCCCTGGAGGTAGCCAAAAACATTCAGTACTTC. Its protein is CATSTAGGHPLEVAKNIQYF.

The sample holds a few counts of this clone. This sequence joins TRBV2 and TRBJ2-1, with 10 nucleotides matching TRBD2. V gave up 3 bases and J gave up 6 bases; unmatched junction bases: 14. Germline loops: CDR1 SNHLY, CDR2 FYNNEI. The length of the CDR3 is 18 residues. CDR3 nucleotide sequence: TGTGCCAGCAGTGAGGTGGTAGCGGGGGGCTGGCAGATCAATGAGCAGTTCTTC. It codes for CASSEVVAGGWQINEQFF. Together with reference TRBV2 and TRBJ2-1, the CDR3 gives the full variable domain: EPEVTQTPSHQVTQMGQEVILRCVPISNHLYFYWYRQILGQKVEFLVSFYNNEISEKSEIFDDQFSVERPDGSNFTLKIRSTKLEDSAMYFCASSEVVAGGWQINEQFFGPGTRLTVL.

J is TRBJ2-7 and V is TRBV14; 8 nucleotides agree with TRBD1. The V gene's germline CDR1 is SGHDN and CDR2 FVKESK. The CDR3 is made up of 15 amino acids. The V segment lost 5 bases and the J segment 2 bases; nucleotides outside the gene matches: 8. The CDR3 here is CASSNRRTGPYEQYV. In DNA, the CDR3 is TGTGCCAGCAGCAACAGACGGACAGGGCCCTACGAGCAGTACGTC.

This clone was picked up one time. The chain is built from TRBV7-2 and TRBJ2-4; D call uncertain. CDR3 length equals 16 residues. Trimming removed 4 bases from V and 3 bases from J, with 16 bases in between. Germline V gene sequence: CDR1 SGHTA, CDR2 FQGNSA. For the CDR3, the DNA is TGTGCCAGCAGCTCCCGACTGGCGGAAGACAAAAACATTCAGTACTTC. Translation gives CASSSRLAEDKNIQYF.

This chain connects TRBV13 to TRBJ2-1; 10 bases align to TRBD1. CDR3 length: 17 amino acids. The germline V gene encodes CDR1 PRHDT and CDR2 FYEKMQ (reference sequence). Losses at the gene ends were 2 bases for V and 4 bases for J; bases not matched to a gene: 8. The CDR3, as DNA: TGTGCCAGCAGCTTACTGATCGGGACAGGGGTTTACAATGAGCAGTTCTTC. Translated: CASSLLIGTGVYNEQFF.

V is TRBV18 and J is TRBJ2-5; 11 bases align to TRBD1. V shed 5 bases, J shed 4 bases, and the junction held 3 bases outside the gene matches. CDR3 length: 14 amino acids. Germline V gives CDR1 KGHSH, CDR2 LQKENI. CDR3 loop: CASSSGQGAETQYF. The CDR3 nucleotides read TGTGCCAGCTCATCCGGACAGGGGGCAGAGACCCAGTACTTC.

V gene TRBV20-1 combines with J gene TRBJ1-1; TRBD1 matches 7 bases. The CDR3 contains 11 residues. Losses at the gene ends were 5 bases for V and 6 bases for J; bases not matched to a gene: 3. CDR1 DFQATT and CDR2 SNEGSKA come from the germline V gene (reference sequence). The CDR3 DNA follows: TGCAGTGCTCACAGGGGTGCTGAAGCTTTCTTT. This gives the protein CSAHRGAEAFF.

This clone has only a few counts. The chain links TRBV6-6 to TRBJ1-1, with D maybe TRBD1 (6 bases). Trimming removed 5 bases from V and 7 bases from J, with 11 bases in between. Germline-derived CDR1 and CDR2 are MNHNY and SVGAGI (reference sequence). The CDR3 loop spans 12 amino acids. The CDR3 DNA reads TGTGCCAGCAGTCCGGGACAACTTGAAGCTTTCTTT. This codes for CASSPGQLEAFF.

V gene TRBV7-9 combines with J gene TRBJ1-5, with a weak D call TRBD1 (6 bases). Looked up from germline, CDR1 is SEHNR and CDR2 is FQNEAQ (reference sequence). V was clipped by 5 bases and J by 2 bases, with 22 bases between them. This CDR3 spans 18 amino acids. DNA of the CDR3: TGTGCCAGCAGCCATAAAGGGGGGGGCTCGGTTGGCAATCAGCCCCAGCATTTT. The encoded protein is CASSHKGGGSVGNQPQHF. Drawing the rest from reference TRBV7-9 and TRBJ1-5, the complete variable domain is DTGVSQNPRHKITKRGQNVTFRCDPISEHNRLYWYRQTLGQGPEFLTYFQNEAQLEKSRLLSDRFSAERPKGSFSTLEIQRTEQGDSAMYLCASSHKGGGSVGNQPQHFGDGTRLSIL.

The chain is built from TRBV15 and TRBJ1-4; D might be TRBD1 (5 bases). CDR3 length: 15 amino acids. CDR1 is LNHNV and CDR2 is YYDKDF in the germline V gene (reference sequence). V lost 0 bases and J 4 bases, leaving 9 bases between the germline ends. CDR3 DNA: TGTGCCACCAGCAGAGAGCAGGACATTAATGAAAAACTGTTTTTT. Translating it yields CATSREQDINEKLFF.

The rearrangement links TRBV18 to TRBJ1-1; possible D gene TRBD1, 5 bases. V lost 6 bases and J 4 bases, leaving 18 bases between the germline ends. The CDR3 is made up of 15 amino acids. CDR1 and CDR2 from the germline V gene are KGHSH and LQKENI. CDR3 DNA: TGTGCCAGCTCCGACAGCGTCAGTGGGGTCACTGAAGCTTTCTTT. This gives the protein CASSDSVSGVTEAFF.

This chain links TRBV9 with TRBJ2-3; 10 positions agree with TRBD1. The CDR3 loop spans 16 amino acids. Unmatched junction bases numbered 4, after V lost 3 bases and J lost 0 bases. Germline CDR1 and CDR2: SGDLS and YYNGEE. CDR3 sequence: CASSATGGASTDTQYF. DNA for the CDR3: TGTGCCAGCAGCGCGACAGGGGGCGCCAGCACAGATACGCAGTATTTT.

CDR3 nucleotide sequence: TGTGCCAGCAGCTCCGGACAGGGCCCAGATACGCAGTATTTT. This sequence encodes CASSSGQGPDTQYF. The chain has TRBV5-4 and TRBJ2-3, with TRBD1 matching 8 bases. V gave up 3 bases and J gave up 4 bases; unmatched junction bases: 4. Germline loops: CDR1 SGHNT, CDR2 YYREEE (reference sequence). The CDR3 is 14 residues long.